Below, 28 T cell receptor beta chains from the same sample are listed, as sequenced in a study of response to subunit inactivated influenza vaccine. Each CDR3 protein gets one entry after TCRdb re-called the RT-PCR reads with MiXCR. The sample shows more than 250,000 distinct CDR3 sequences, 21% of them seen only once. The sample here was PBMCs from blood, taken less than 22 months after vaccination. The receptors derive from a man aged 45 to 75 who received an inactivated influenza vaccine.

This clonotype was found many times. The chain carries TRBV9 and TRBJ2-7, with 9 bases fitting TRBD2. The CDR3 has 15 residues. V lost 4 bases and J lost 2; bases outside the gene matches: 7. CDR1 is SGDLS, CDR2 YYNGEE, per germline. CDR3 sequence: CASSQGERGAYEQYF. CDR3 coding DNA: TGTGCCAGCAGCCAGGGGGAGCGGGGGGCCTACGAGCAGTACTTC.

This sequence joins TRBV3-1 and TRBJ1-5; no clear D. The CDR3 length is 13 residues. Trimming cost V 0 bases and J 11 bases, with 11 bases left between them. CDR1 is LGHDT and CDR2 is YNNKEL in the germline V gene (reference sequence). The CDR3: CASSQELLQAQHF. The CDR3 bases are TGTGCCAGCAGCCAAGAGTTGCTCCAGGCCCAGCATTTT.

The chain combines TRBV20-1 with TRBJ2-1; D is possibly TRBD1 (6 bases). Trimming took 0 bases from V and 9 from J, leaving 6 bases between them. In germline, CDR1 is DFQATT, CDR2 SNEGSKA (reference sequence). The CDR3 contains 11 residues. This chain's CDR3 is CSARDRGEQFF. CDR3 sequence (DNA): TGCAGTGCTAGAGACAGGGGTGAGCAGTTCTTC.

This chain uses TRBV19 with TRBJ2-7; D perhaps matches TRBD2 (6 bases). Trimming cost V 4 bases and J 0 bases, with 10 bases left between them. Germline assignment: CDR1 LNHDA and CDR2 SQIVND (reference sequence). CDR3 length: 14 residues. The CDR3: CASSTGASSYEQYF. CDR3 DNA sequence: TGTGCCAGTAGTACGGGAGCCAGCTCCTACGAGCAGTACTTC.

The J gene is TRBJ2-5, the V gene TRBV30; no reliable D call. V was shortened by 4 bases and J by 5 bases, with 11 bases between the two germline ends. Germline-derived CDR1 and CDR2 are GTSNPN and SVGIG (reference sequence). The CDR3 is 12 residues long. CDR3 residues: CAWTGVLETQYF. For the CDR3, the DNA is TGTGCCTGGACTGGAGTGTTGGAGACCCAGTACTTC.

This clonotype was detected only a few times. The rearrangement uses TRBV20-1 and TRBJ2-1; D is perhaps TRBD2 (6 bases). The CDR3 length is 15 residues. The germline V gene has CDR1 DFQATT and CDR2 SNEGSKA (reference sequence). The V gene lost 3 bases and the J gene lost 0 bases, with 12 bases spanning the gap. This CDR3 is CSASFGGYSYNEQFF. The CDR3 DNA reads TGCAGTGCTAGTTTCGGGGGTTACTCCTACAATGAGCAGTTCTTC.

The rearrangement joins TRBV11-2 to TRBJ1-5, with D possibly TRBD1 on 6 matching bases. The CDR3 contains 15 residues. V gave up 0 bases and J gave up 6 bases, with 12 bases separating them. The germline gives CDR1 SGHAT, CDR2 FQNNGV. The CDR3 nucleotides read TGTGCCAGCAGCTTAGATTGGACAGCGTCTCAGCCCCAGCATTTT. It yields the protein CASSLDWTASQPQHF.

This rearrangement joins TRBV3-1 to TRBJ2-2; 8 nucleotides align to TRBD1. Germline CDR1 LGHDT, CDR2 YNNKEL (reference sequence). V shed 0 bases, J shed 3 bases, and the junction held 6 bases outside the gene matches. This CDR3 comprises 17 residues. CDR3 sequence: CASSQDQSDRDTGELFF. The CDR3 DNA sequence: TGTGCCAGCAGCCAAGATCAGTCGGACAGGGACACCGGGGAGCTGTTTTTT.

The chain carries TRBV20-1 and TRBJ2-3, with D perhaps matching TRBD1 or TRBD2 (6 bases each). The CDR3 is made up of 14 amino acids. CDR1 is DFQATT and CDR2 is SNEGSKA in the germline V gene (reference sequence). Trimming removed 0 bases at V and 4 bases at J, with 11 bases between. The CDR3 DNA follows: TGCAGTGCTAGAGATCTCGGGGGCGCAGATACGCAGTATTTT. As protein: CSARDLGGADTQYF.

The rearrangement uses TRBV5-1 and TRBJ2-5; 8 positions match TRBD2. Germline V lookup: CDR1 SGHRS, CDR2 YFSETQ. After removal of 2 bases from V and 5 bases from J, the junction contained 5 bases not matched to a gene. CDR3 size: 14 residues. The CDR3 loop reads CASSLERGSETQYF. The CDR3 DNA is TGCGCCAGCAGCTTAGAGCGGGGGAGTGAGACCCAGTACTTC.

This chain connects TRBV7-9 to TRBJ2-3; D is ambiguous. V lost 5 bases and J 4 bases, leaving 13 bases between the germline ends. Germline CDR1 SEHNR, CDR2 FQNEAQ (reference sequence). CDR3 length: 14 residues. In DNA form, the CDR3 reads TGTGCCAGCAGCGTCGGCTCGACGGCAGATACGCAGTATTTT. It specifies CASSVGSTADTQYF.

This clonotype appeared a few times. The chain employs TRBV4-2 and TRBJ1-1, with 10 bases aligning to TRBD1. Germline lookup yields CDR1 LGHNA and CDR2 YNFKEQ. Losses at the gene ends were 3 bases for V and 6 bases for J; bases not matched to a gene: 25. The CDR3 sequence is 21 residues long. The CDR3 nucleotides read TGTGCCAGCAGCCAGCCGGGACAGGGGATGCGGACGGAGGAAATTTGGGCTGAAGCTTTCTTT. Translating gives CASSQPGQGMRTEEIWAEAFF.

The CDR3 loop reads CSARDIGLADFQETQYF. CDR3 nucleotide sequence: TGCAGTGCTAGAGATATTGGACTAGCGGACTTCCAAGAGACCCAGTACTTC. The genes are TRBV20-1 and TRBJ2-5; 10 nucleotides match TRBD2. The CDR3 is made up of 17 amino acids. The V and J ends lost 0 bases and 1 base, in that order; junction bases with no gene match: 8. Germline loops: CDR1 DFQATT, CDR2 SNEGSKA (reference sequence).

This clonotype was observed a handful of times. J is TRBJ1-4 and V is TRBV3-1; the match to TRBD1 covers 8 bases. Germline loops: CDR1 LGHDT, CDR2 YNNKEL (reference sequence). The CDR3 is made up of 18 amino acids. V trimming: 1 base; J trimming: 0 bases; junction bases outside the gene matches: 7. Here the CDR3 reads CASSQGRTGIATNEKLFF. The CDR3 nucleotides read TGTGCCAGCAGCCAAGGGAGGACAGGGATCGCAACTAATGAAAAACTGTTTTTT.

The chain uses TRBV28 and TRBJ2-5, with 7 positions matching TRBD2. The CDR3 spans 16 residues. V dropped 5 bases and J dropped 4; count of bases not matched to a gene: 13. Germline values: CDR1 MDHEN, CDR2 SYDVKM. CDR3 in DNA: TGTGCCAGCAGTGGAGCGGGACTCCCGAAGCGAGAGACCCAGTACTTC. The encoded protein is CASSGAGLPKRETQYF.

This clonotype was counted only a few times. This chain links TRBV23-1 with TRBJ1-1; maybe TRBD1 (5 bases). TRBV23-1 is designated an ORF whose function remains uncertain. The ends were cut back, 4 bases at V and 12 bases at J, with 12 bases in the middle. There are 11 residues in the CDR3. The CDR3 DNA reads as TGCGCCAGCAGTCGACAGAGTTGGACTTTCTTT. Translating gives CASSRQSWTFF.

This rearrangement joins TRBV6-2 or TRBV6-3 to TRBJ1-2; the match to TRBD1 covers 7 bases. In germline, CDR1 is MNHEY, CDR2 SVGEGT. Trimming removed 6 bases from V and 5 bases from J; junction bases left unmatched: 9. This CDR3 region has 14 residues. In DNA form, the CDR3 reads TGTGCCAGCAGAACCGGGACAGACTTTTATGGCTACACCTTC. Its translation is CASRTGTDFYGYTF.

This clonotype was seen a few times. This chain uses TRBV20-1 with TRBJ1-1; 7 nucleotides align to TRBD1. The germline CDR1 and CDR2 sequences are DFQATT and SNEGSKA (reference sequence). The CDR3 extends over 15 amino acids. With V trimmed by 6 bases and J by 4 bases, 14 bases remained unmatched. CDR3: CSADGTARASTEAFF. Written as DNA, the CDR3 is TGCAGTGCCGACGGGACAGCTCGGGCGTCCACTGAAGCTTTCTTT.

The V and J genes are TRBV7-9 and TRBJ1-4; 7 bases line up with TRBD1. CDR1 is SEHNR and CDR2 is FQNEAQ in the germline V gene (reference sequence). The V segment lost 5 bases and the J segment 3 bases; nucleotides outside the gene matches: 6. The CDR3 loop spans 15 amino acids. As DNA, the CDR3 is TGTGCCAGCAGCCTACAGGGGATTGCTAATGAAAAACTGTTTTTT. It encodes CASSLQGIANEKLFF.

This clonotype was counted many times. CDR3: CASSLPGQGGEKLFF. The CDR3 DNA follows: TGTGCCAGCAGCCTACCGGGACAGGGTGGTGAAAAACTGTTTTTT. This chain connects TRBV5-5 to TRBJ1-4, with 9 positions matching TRBD1. This CDR3 has 15 residues. Germline values: CDR1 SGHKS, CDR2 YYEKEE (reference sequence). J lost 7 bases, V lost 4 bases, and 8 bases had no gene match. The full variable domain, in which reference TRBV5-5 and TRBJ1-4 provide the parts outside the CDR3, is DAGVTQSPTHLIKTRGQQVTLRCSPISGHKSVSWYQQVLGQGPQFIFQYYEKEERGRGNFPDRFSARQFPNYSSELNVNALLLGDSALYLCASSLPGQGGEKLFFGSGTQLSVL.

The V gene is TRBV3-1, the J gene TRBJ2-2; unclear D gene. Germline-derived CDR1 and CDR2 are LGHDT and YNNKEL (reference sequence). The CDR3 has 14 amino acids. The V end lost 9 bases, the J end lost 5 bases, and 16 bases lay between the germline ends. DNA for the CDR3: TGTGCCAGTCGAACGGCTAGTAATACCGGGGAGCTGTTTTTT. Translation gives CASRTASNTGELFF.

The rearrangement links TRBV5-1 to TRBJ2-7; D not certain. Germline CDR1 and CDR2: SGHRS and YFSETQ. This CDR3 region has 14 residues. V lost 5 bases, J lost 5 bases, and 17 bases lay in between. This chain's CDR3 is CASRRSAGPHEQYF. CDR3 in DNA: TGCGCCAGCAGGCGGTCGGCCGGCCCCCACGAGCAGTACTTC.

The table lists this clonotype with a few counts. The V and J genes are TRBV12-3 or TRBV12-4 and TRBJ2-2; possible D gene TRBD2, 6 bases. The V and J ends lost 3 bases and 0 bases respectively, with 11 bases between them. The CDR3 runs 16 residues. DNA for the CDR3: TGTGCCAGCAGTTTGTTCACTAGCTCGAACACCGGGGAGCTGTTTTTT. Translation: CASSLFTSSNTGELFF.

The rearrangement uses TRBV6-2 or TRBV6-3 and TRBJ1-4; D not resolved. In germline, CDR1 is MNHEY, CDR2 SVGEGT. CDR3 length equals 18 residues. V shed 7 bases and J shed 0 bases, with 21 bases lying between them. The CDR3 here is CASTRTGQLWTTNEKLFF. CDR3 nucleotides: TGTGCCAGCACCCGAACGGGCCAGCTTTGGACAACTAATGAAAAACTGTTTTTT.

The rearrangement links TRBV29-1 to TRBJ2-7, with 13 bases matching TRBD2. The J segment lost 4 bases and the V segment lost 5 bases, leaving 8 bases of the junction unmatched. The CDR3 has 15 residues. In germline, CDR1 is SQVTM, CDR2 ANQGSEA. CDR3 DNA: TGCAGCGTTCGGACTAGCGGGAGAATAGGTTACGAGCAGTACTTC. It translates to CSVRTSGRIGYEQYF.

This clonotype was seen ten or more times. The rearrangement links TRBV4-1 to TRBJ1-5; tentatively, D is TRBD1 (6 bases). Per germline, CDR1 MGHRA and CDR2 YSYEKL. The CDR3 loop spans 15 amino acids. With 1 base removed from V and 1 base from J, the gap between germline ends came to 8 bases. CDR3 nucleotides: TGCGCCAGCAGCCAAGGACAGGCGAGCAATCAGCCCCAGCATTTT. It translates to CASSQGQASNQPQHF.

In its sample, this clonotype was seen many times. The CDR3 nucleotides read TGTGCCAGCACCGACCGGGGTTACCAGCCCCAGCATTTT. This encodes CASTDRGYQPQHF. The chain combines TRBV6-2 or TRBV6-3 with TRBJ1-5; no firm D call. The CDR3 covers 13 residues. V lost 7 bases, J lost 7 bases, and 14 bases lay in between. Germline V lookup: CDR1 MNHEY, CDR2 SVGEGT.

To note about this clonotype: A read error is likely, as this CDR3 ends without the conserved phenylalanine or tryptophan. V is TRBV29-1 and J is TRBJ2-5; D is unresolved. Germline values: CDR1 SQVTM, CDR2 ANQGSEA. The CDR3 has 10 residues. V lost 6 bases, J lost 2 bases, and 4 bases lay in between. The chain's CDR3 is CSVLQETQYS. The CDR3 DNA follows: TGCAGCGTCCTACAAGAGACCCAGTACTCC.